This T cell receptor beta chain was sequenced in a study of blood T cells in healthy people across ages. The sample providers were healthy Caucasian people from Russia, aged roughly 6 to 95. Germline V CDR1 and CDR2: SQVTM, ANQGSEA. Trimming removed 2 bases from V and 2 bases from J, with 9 bases in between. The CDR3 sequence is 13 residues long. Primed by a sample-barcoded 5' primer and a J-beta primer mix, a second PCR proceeded for about 6 to 11 cycles. TCRdb re-analysed the 5' RACE reads in MiXCR, keeping a single row per CDR3 protein. The table records 1 million or so distinct CDR3 sequences, about 23% of them present only once. This same sample was also taken into another study, of T cells of mothers and their children. As that study records: Input to cDNA synthesis comprised all extracted RNA, at a ratio of around 1.5 ug per 15 ul.

The sample comprised blood. The sequence was obtained from a girl aged 2-10 years in good health. V gene TRBV29-1 combines with J gene TRBJ1-2; unclear D gene. The CDR3 is CSVEKVLNYGYTF. DNA for the CDR3: TGCAGCGTTGAAAAAGTCCTCAACTATGGCTACACCTTC.